The clone carrying this T cell receptor beta chain was seen a few times. What it binds is unknown. This entry comes from a study of molecular identifiers for immune sequencing clone quantification. The study's findings and limits: Jurkat TCR RNA spiked in from one cell (amid 950,000 to 1,000,000 naive cells) was reportedly detectable. In CMV-specific effectors, clones above 20 copies held over 99% of molecules; naive, under 1%.

Previously described methods with listed TCR primers produced the bulk TCR libraries. Via MiXCR, TCRdb re-called the PCR reads, giving one row per CDR3 protein. This sample yields hundreds of thousands of distinct CDR3 sequences, of which about 25% are seen a single time; roughly 0.83% belongs to the top ten. Unmatched junction bases numbered 6, after V lost 0 bases and J lost 4 bases. This CDR3 contains 16 residues. Germline CDR1 reads SGHDT; CDR2 reads YYEEEE. Investigators produced naive CD8 libraries from roughly 20,000 to 1,000,000 sorted cells, drawing on 10%, 30% or 50% RNA. The sequenced material came from naive CD8+ T cells from blood, with Jurkat cell RNA spiked in. Stated subset: FACS-sorted CD8+CD4-CCR7+CD45RA+ naive T cells. V and J are TRBV5-6 and TRBJ1-4, with TRBD1 matching 7 bases. The sequence was obtained from a human donor in good health. Some libraries in this study had Jurkat cell RNA spiked in. The CDR3 region is CASSLAETGVNEKLFF. CDR3 nucleotides: TGTGCCAGCAGCTTGGCCGAAACAGGGGTTAATGAAAAACTGTTTTTT.